This T cell receptor beta chain was recorded in a study of T-cell memory formation after mild COVID-19. Overall study context: There were largely donor-specific TCR clusters.

TCRdb fed the 5' RACE reads into MiXCR, producing one record per CDR3 protein. The data contain a few hundred thousand distinct CDR3 sequences, 20% to 25% of them singletons. The CDR3 consists of 12 residues. CDR1 and CDR2 (germline): SGHRS, YFSETQ. The V end was cut by 3 bases, the J end by 3 bases, with 6 bases between. This clonotype appeared a few times. The sample comprised PBMCs or a T cell subset sorted from them (not recorded which). The TCR originated in an adult woman who had mild COVID-19 (a few samples of this study predate the infection). Cell type and time point are not known. The chain joins TRBV5-1 to TRBJ2-5; D is unresolved. The DNA of the CDR3 is TGCGCCAGCAGCTCCCTCGAAGAGACCCAGTACTTC. Translation: CASSSLEETQYF.